Sequencing of this T cell receptor beta chain was carried out in a study of T cell responses to AZD1222 COVID-19 vaccine. General observations from the study: Only 5 to 7 AZD1222 recipients were seropositive at baseline. Donor demographics were predominantly white British with a female majority; clonal diversity may be underestimated. Repertoires in all cases were sampled only once the peak T cell response had passed.

TCRdb's copy holds only in-frame clones and misses some; the assay was immunoSEQ multiplex PCR. The sample consists of around 130,000 clones, around 84% of them appearing once. Note on this clone: Its antigen is not known.

The source was peripheral blood, collected on day 0 of AZD1222 vaccination. The origin of this receptor is an adult in good health.

CDR3 loop: CSARTHRGDHYEQYF. The DNA of the CDR3 is TGCAGCGCACGAACCCACAGGGGTGATCACTACGAGCAGTACTTC. The chain carries TRBV29-1 and TRBJ2-7; 7 bases are a match to TRBD1. The germline gives CDR1 SQVTM, CDR2 ANQGSEA. V lost 7 bases to trimming and J lost 3 bases; unmatched junction nucleotides: 15. The CDR3 consists of 15 residues.